Listed below are T cell receptor beta chains from one sample, sequenced in a study of cytomegalovirus exposure and HLA in healthy donors. Sequencing was performed with immunoSEQ multiplex PCR; in TCRdb, only in-frame clones are kept and a portion is missing. Of 250,000 or so clones in the sample, about 90% are singletons; the top ten hold about 12%. Sample: PBMCs. These receptor sequences come from a man younger than 35 in good health and CMV-seropositive. Both conserved end residues are part of each CDR3. D genes are given only for firm matches. Only part of the rows carry a size: once, few, many, or a class if the clone is expanded.

j_call clone_size v_call d_call cdr3_aa cdr3_nt
TRBJ2-6 - TRBV5-1 - CASSLQTASGANVLTF TGCGCCAGCAGCTTGCAGACAGCATCTGGGGCCAACGTCCTGACTTTC
TRBJ2-1 - TRBV5-1 TRBD2 CASSAASGRNHNEQFF TGCGCCAGCAGCGCAGCTAGCGGGAGGAACCACAATGAGCAGTTCTTC
TRBJ2-7 - TRBV5-1 - CASSSTGVGGQYF TGCGCCAGCAGCTCCACAGGGGTGGGAGGGCAGTACTTC
TRBJ2-7 - TRBV5-1 TRBD1 CASSPTPGQKYEQYF TGCGCCAGCAGCCCGACTCCGGGACAGAAGTACGAGCAGTACTTC
TRBJ2-7 - TRBV7-3 - CASSLISASEQYF TGTGCCAGCAGCTTAATTTCAGCAAGCGAGCAGTACTTC
TRBJ1-5 - TRBV28 - CASSLGGARVQPQHF TGTGCCAGCAGTTTAGGGGGGGCGCGAGTTCAGCCCCAGCATTTT
TRBJ2-7 - TRBV28 - CASSTEAGQNKF TGTGCCAGCAGTACAGAAGCGGGACAGAATAAATTC
TRBJ2-7 - TRBV30 - CAWSVHSNSYEQYF TGTGCCTGGAGTGTACATTCTAACTCCTACGAGCAGTACTTC
TRBJ2-3 - TRBV5-6 - CASSTGTYTDTQYF TGTGCCAGCAGCACCGGGACATACACAGATACGCAGTATTTT
TRBJ2-1 - TRBV29-1 - CSVGGLMGEQFF TGCAGCGTTGGGGGACTTATGGGCGAGCAGTTCTTC
TRBJ1-2 - TRBV28 - CASSGPSFEGYTF TGTGCCAGCAGTGGGCCCTCCTTTGAGGGCTACACCTTC
TRBJ1-1 - TRBV27 TRBD1 CASSSYDRGTEAFF TGTGCCAGCAGTTCGTACGACAGGGGGACTGAAGCTTTCTTT
TRBJ1-1 - TRBV27 - CASSLQGNTEAFF TGTGCCAGCAGTCTCCAGGGTAACACTGAAGCTTTCTTT
TRBJ1-5 - TRBV6-1 - CASSEGTDNQPQHF TGTGCCAGCAGTGAAGGGACAGACAATCAGCCCCAGCATTTT
TRBJ2-1 - TRBV6-5 - CASRAQGPNNEQFF TGTGCCAGCAGGGCACAGGGTCCTAACAATGAGCAGTTCTTC
TRBJ2-7 - TRBV6-5 TRBD2 CASSTGGGEQYF TGTGCCAGCAGCACGGGAGGGGGGGAGCAGTACTTC
TRBJ2-6 - TRBV6-5 - CASSSGVANVLTF TGTGCCAGCAGCTCCGGGGTAGCCAACGTCCTGACTTTC
TRBJ2-1 - TRBV9 - CASSVAFNEQFF TGTGCCAGCAGCGTAGCTTTCAACGAGCAGTTCTTC
TRBJ2-5 - TRBV2 TRBD1 CASSEAGTGEETQYF TGTGCCAGCAGCGAAGCCGGGACAGGGGAAGAGACCCAGTACTTC
TRBJ1-5 - TRBV6-1 - CASSERGVSNQPQHF TGTGCCAGCAGTGAAAGGGGGGTTAGCAATCAGCCCCAGCATTTT
TRBJ2-7 - TRBV6-5 TRBD1 CASSPTGGYEQYF TGTGCCAGCAGCCCCACAGGGGGCTACGAGCAGTACTTC
TRBJ2-3 - TRBV6-1 TRBD2 CASSARLAGVTDTQYF TGTGCCAGCAGTGCCAGACTAGCGGGAGTGACAGATACGCAGTATTTT
TRBJ1-5 - TRBV10-3 - CAISEADSQQPQHF TGTGCCATCAGTGAGGCGGACAGCCAACAGCCCCAGCATTTT
TRBJ2-7 few TRBV6-5 - CASSTGTQEQYF TGTGCCAGCAGTACCGGGACGCAGGAGCAGTACTTC